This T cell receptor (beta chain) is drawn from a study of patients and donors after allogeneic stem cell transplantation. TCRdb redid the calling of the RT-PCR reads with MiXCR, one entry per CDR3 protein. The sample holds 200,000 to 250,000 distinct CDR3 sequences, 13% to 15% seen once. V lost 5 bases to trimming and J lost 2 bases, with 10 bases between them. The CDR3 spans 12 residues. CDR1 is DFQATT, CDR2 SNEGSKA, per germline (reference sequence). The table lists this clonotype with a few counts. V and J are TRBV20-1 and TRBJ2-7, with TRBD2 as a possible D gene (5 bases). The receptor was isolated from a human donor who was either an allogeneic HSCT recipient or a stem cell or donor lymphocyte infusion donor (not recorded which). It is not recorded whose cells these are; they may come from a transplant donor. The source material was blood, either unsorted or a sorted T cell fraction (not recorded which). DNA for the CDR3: TGCAGTGCTTCGAGGGATACCTACGAGCAGTACTTC. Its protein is CSASRDTYEQYF.